Following are 14 T cell receptor beta chains from one sample sequenced in a study of blood T cell repertoires in COVID-19. TCRdb keeps only in-frame clones here, not all; method: immunoSEQ multiplex PCR. The top ten hold approximately 9.3% of the sample, which has 310,000 or so clones, approximately 90% seen once. Source material: peripheral blood. The receptors here all came from a man younger than 40 with COVID-19, enrolled during active disease.

The genes are TRBV7-3 and TRBJ2-2; D not resolved. The CDR3 has 13 residues. Germline-derived CDR1 and CDR2 are SGHTA and FQGTGA. V was cut by 4 bases and J by 3 bases, with 6 bases left in between. The CDR3 here is CASSSSYTGELFF. The CDR3 coding sequence is TGTGCCAGCAGCTCTTCCTACACCGGGGAGCTGTTTTTT.

The V call is TRBV7-3, the J call TRBJ2-5; weak D call: TRBD1 (6 bases). The CDR3 totals 13 residues. Trimming took off 5 bases at V and 3 bases at J, with 10 bases between the two ends. Germline V gene data show CDR1 as SGHTA and CDR2 as FQGTGA. CDR3 DNA: TGTGCCAGCAGCCCCCGACAGGAAGAGACCCAGTACTTC. This sequence encodes CASSPRQEETQYF.

V and J are TRBV6-5 and TRBJ2-5; a possible D gene is TRBD2 (5 bases). The V gene lost 2 bases and the J gene lost 0 bases, with 10 bases spanning the gap. CDR3 length equals 15 residues. Looked up from germline, CDR1 is MNHEY and CDR2 is SVGAGI. CDR3: CASSYGPADQETQYF. CDR3 DNA: TGTGCCAGCAGTTACGGTCCAGCGGACCAAGAGACCCAGTACTTC.

The J gene is TRBJ2-7, the V gene TRBV18; possibly TRBD2 for D (6 bases). CDR3 length: 15 amino acids. Trimming stripped 4 bases from V and 1 base from J, with 14 bases between. CDR1 is KGHSH and CDR2 is LQKENI in the germline V gene. The CDR3 here is CASSLQPGASYEQYF. In DNA form, the CDR3 reads TGTGCCAGCTCACTTCAGCCGGGAGCATCCTACGAGCAGTACTTC.

The genes are TRBV7-6 and TRBJ2-1, with 7 bases that match TRBD1. Germline assignment: CDR1 SGHVS and CDR2 FNYEAQ. V shed 5 bases and J 5 bases; nucleotides not matched to a gene: 9. This CDR3 has 15 residues. CDR3 residues: CASSPGDSFHNEQFF. The DNA of the CDR3 is TGTGCCAGCAGCCCCGGGGACAGCTTTCACAATGAGCAGTTCTTC.

V and J are TRBV4-2 and TRBJ2-2, with D possibly being TRBD1 (6 bases). The ends were cut back, 1 base at V and 6 bases at J, with 15 bases in the middle. The V gene's germline CDR1 is LGHNA and CDR2 YNFKEQ. The CDR3 sequence is 16 residues long. CDR3: CASSQGDTGRPGELFF. The CDR3 nucleotides read TGTGCCAGCAGCCAAGGGGACACCGGGCGTCCCGGGGAGCTGTTTTTT.

This clone was observed a few times. For the CDR3, the DNA is TGTGCCAGCAGCTTCTTTCGGACTAGCGGGATCTCCTACGAGCAGTACTTC. Amino acids: CASSFFRTSGISYEQYF. The rearrangement links TRBV7-8 to TRBJ2-7; 12 bases agree with TRBD2. The CDR3 length is 17 residues. J gave up 0 bases and V 3 bases, and 6 bases lay outside the gene matches. Germline V gives CDR1 SGHVS, CDR2 FQNEAQ.

V gene TRBV5-1 combines with J gene TRBJ2-2; possibly TRBD2 for D (6 bases). Germline CDR1 SGHRS, CDR2 YFSETQ. The CDR3 extends over 15 amino acids. Trimming shortened V by 1 base and J by 1 base, and 8 bases separated the two germline ends. CDR3 residues: CASSLNGGNTGELFF. As DNA, the CDR3 is TGCGCCAGCAGCTTGAACGGGGGGAACACCGGGGAGCTGTTTTTT.

The rearrangement uses TRBV5-1 and TRBJ2-1; perhaps TRBD1 as D (6 bases). Trimming removed 4 bases at V and 4 bases at J, with 12 bases between. The germline V gene has CDR1 SGHRS and CDR2 YFSETQ. The CDR3 sequence is 14 residues long. CDR3 in amino acids: CASSPGQSYNEQFF. CDR3 nucleotides: TGCGCCAGCAGCCCCGGACAGAGTTACAATGAGCAGTTCTTC. The full variable domain, rest sourced from reference TRBV5-1 and TRBJ2-1, is KAGVTQTPRYLIKTRGQQVTLSCSPISGHRSVSWYQQTPGQGLQFLFEYFSETQRNKGNFPGRFSGRQFSNSRSEMNVSTLELGDSALYLCASSPGQSYNEQFFGPGTRLTVL.

CDR3 nucleotides: TGCGCCAGCAGCTCACAGGGGGGCAATCAGCCCCAGCATTTT. This encodes CASSSQGGNQPQHF. The chain combines TRBV5-1 with TRBJ1-5; TRBD1 matches at 8 bases. The CDR3 is 14 amino acids. Germline loops: CDR1 SGHRS, CDR2 YFSETQ. After removal of 3 bases from V and 2 bases from J, the junction contained 1 base not matched to a gene. Complete variable domain (other parts from reference TRBV5-1 and TRBJ1-5): KAGVTQTPRYLIKTRGQQVTLSCSPISGHRSVSWYQQTPGQGLQFLFEYFSETQRNKGNFPGRFSGRQFSNSRSEMNVSTLELGDSALYLCASSSQGGNQPQHFGDGTRLSIL.

This chain connects TRBV24-1 to TRBJ1-6; D is perhaps TRBD1 (6 bases). Trimming pared 10 bases from V and 5 bases from J, leaving 20 bases between. The CDR3 covers 16 residues. Germline V gene data show CDR1 as KGHDR and CDR2 as SFDVKD. As DNA, the CDR3 is TGTGCCACACCGCTCGGGGGGGCTGACGATAATTCACCCCTCCACTTT. This encodes CATPLGGADDNSPLHF.

The genes are TRBV5-6 and TRBJ1-4; the match to TRBD1 covers 10 bases. Germline V CDR1 and CDR2: SGHDT, YYEEEE. CDR3 length equals 16 residues. The junction had 6 bases not matched to a gene; V was cut back by 3 bases and J by 4 bases. CDR3 sequence reads: CASSSGTGARNEKLFF. DNA of the CDR3: TGTGCCAGCAGCTCCGGGACAGGGGCCCGTAATGAAAAACTGTTTTTT.

The chain links TRBV25-1 to TRBJ1-5; 9 bases line up with TRBD1. The J segment lost 2 bases and the V segment lost 9 bases, leaving 2 bases of the junction unmatched. Germline CDR1 and CDR2: MGHDK and SYGVNS. The CDR3 is made up of 13 amino acids. The CDR3 DNA sequence: TGTGCCAGAAGGACAGGGGGCAATCAGCCCCAGCATTTT. It translates to CARRTGGNQPQHF. The whole variable domain, filled in from reference TRBV25-1 and TRBJ1-5, reads EADIYQTPRYLVIGTGKKITLECSQTMGHDKMYWYQQDPGMELHLIHYSYGVNSTEKGDLSSESTVSRIRTEHFPLTLESARPSHTSQYLCARRTGGNQPQHFGDGTRLSIL.

In nucleotides, the CDR3 is TGTGCCAGCAGTCTCACGCGGGGGGCGGGGCAGTTCTTC. This encodes CASSLTRGAGQFF. The chain combines TRBV6-2 or TRBV6-3 with TRBJ2-1, with 8 bases identical to TRBD2. Trimming took 5 bases from V and 12 from J; bases not matched to a gene: 9. Per the germline V gene, CDR1 is MNHEY and CDR2 is SVGEGT. The CDR3 has 13 amino acids.